Below are 25 T cell receptor gamma chains sequenced from a single sample in a study of gamma-delta chains in newborns, infants, children. With CATT, TCRdb re-called clones from the reads. This sample has approximately 1,900 gamma-chain clones; 25% to 30% occur once, and the top ten carry under 45%. The sequenced sample was blood. The receptors derive from a child who was a newborn, infant or young child, either healthy, febrile or measles-vaccinated (not recorded which).

The chain links TRGV9 to TRGJP. Per germline, CDR1 GITISATS and CDR2 ISYDGTV (reference sequence). J gave up 7 bases and V 1 base, and 7 bases lay outside the gene matches. The CDR3 runs to 17 residues. The CDR3 coding sequence is TGTGCCTTGTGGGAGGTAGGGAGGGAGTTGGGCAAAAAAATCAAGGTATTT. Translated, it gives CALWEVGRELGKKIKVF.

This clone was detected only a few times. The rearrangement joins TRGV4 to TRGJ1 or TRGJ2. The germline V gene has CDR1 EGSTGY and CDR2 YDSYTSSV. J was trimmed by 2 bases and V by 2 bases; bases with no gene match: 3. The CDR3 is 13 amino acids. This chain's CDR3 is CATWDVHYYKKLF. As DNA, the CDR3 is TGTGCCACCTGGGATGTCCATTATTATAAGAAACTCTTT.

This clone was counted only a few times. The sample carries other DNA sequences with the same CDR3. The chain uses TRGV9 and TRGJP. After removal of 1 base from V and 4 bases from J, the junction contained 4 bases not matched to a gene. The CDR3 extends over 17 amino acids. Germline CDR1 GITISATS, CDR2 ISYDGTV (reference sequence). The CDR3 sequence is CALWEVPQELGKKIKVF. The DNA of the CDR3 is TGTGCCTTGTGGGAGGTTCCCCAAGAGTTGGGCAAAAAAATCAAGGTATTT.

By sample fraction, this clone is medium-sized. The sample contains more than one DNA sequence encoding this CDR3. The chain uses TRGV9 and TRGJ1 or TRGJ2. In germline, CDR1 is GITISATS, CDR2 ISYDGTV (reference sequence). The CDR3 length is 12 residues. V was pared by 0 bases and J by 7 bases, with 3 bases of the junction left unmatched. CDR3 protein: CALWEVRYKKLF. In DNA form, the CDR3 reads TGTGCCTTGTGGGAGGTGCGCTATAAGAAACTCTTT.

As for this clone: A read error is possible here, since a much larger clone lies one base away. The chain employs TRGV5 and TRGJ1 or TRGJ2. Germline V CDR1 and CDR2: VINAFY, YDVSNSKD. This CDR3 spans 12 amino acids. The CDR3 here is CATWDRRYKTLF. In DNA form, the CDR3 reads TGTGCCACCTGGGACAGGCGCTATAAGACACTCTTT.

This clone has only one observation. This could be a read error, since a much larger clone is one nucleotide away. This same CDR3 is encoded by further DNA sequences in the sample. The gene calls are TRGV9 and TRGJP. The V and J ends lost 0 bases and 4 bases, in that order; junction bases with no gene match: 3. The V gene's germline CDR1 is GITISATS and CDR2 ISYDGTV (reference sequence). The CDR3 is made up of 17 amino acids. CDR3 DNA: TGTGCCTTGTGGGAGGTGAACCAAGAGTTGGGCAAAAAAATCAAGGTATTT. It translates to CALWEVNQELGKKIKVF.

This clone was observed a few times. The CDR3 reads CALWDPSELGKKIKVF. The CDR3 DNA reads as TGTGCCTTGTGGGACCCCTCAGAGTTGGGCAAAAAAATCAAGGTATTT. The chain uses TRGV9 and TRGJP. The CDR3 extends over 16 amino acids. V gave up 4 bases and J gave up 6 bases; unmatched junction bases: 6. Germline V gives CDR1 GITISATS, CDR2 ISYDGTV (reference sequence).

Points on this clone: Within the sample, other DNA sequences also encode this same CDR3. V usage is TRGV2 and J usage is TRGJ1 or TRGJ2. V lost 1 base and J lost 4; bases outside the gene matches: 4. Germline assignment: CDR1 EGSNGY and CDR2 YDSYNSKV. The CDR3 has 13 amino acids. CDR3 nucleotides: TGTGCCACCTGGGACGGCCCATATTATAAGAAACTCTTT. Residues: CATWDGPYYKKLF.

Sample share makes this clone large (0.1 to 1%). Other DNA sequences from this sample encode an identical CDR3 as well. This chain joins TRGV9 and TRGJP. Germline values: CDR1 GITISATS, CDR2 ISYDGTV (reference sequence). This CDR3 contains 16 residues. The J segment lost 5 bases and the V segment lost 1 base, leaving 2 bases of the junction unmatched. CDR3 region: CALWEVEELGKKIKVF. CDR3 bases: TGTGCCTTGTGGGAGGTAGAAGAGTTGGGCAAAAAAATCAAGGTATTT.

The sample holds one count of this clone. For the CDR3, the DNA is TGTGCCACCTGGGACTCATATTATTATAAGAAACTCTTT. Translation: CATWDSYYYKKLF. V and J are TRGV5 and TRGJ1 or TRGJ2. V lost 3 bases to trimming and J lost 2 bases; unmatched junction nucleotides: 4. The CDR3 runs to 13 residues. Germline values: CDR1 VINAFY, CDR2 YDVSNSKD.

The chain combines TRGV9 with TRGJP. Trimming cost V 3 bases and J 6 bases; bases outside gene matches: 5. The CDR3 is made up of 16 amino acids. The germline V gene encodes CDR1 GITISATS and CDR2 ISYDGTV (reference sequence). The CDR3 DNA follows: TGTGCCTTGTGGGAGCTACGAGAGTTGGGCAAAAAAATCAAGGTATTT. Translation gives CALWELRELGKKIKVF.

Notes on this clone: The junction and the germline gene differ at one end; a read error may be behind it. V is TRGV5 and J is TRGJ1 or TRGJ2. CDR1 and CDR2 from the germline V gene are VINAFY and YDVSNSKD. There are 16 residues in the CDR3. CDR3 amino acids: CATWDQILSNYYKKLF. The CDR3 coding sequence is TGTGCCACCTGGGACCAAATCCTGTCGAATTATTATAAGAAACTCTTC.

This clone was counted between two and nine times. The chain joins TRGV9 to TRGJP. V lost 6 bases and J lost 4; bases outside the gene matches: 3. CDR3 length equals 15 residues. Germline V gene sequence: CDR1 GITISATS, CDR2 ISYDGTV (reference sequence). The CDR3 DNA reads TGTGCCTTGTGGCAACAAGAGTTGGGCAAAAAAATCAAGGTATTT. It codes for CALWQQELGKKIKVF.

A note on this clone: Other DNA sequences of this sample code for an identical CDR3. The V call is TRGV9, the J call TRGJP. This CDR3 contains 17 residues. The germline V gene has CDR1 GITISATS and CDR2 ISYDGTV (reference sequence). V shed 1 base and J 4 bases; nucleotides not matched to a gene: 4. Written as DNA, the CDR3 is TGTGCCTTGTGGGAGGTCCGCCAAGAGTTGGGCAAAAAAATCAAGGTATTT. This encodes CALWEVRQELGKKIKVF.

As to this clone: Other nucleotide sequences in the sample specify the same CDR3. J is TRGJP and V is TRGV9. This CDR3 spans 17 amino acids. The J segment lost 3 bases and the V segment lost 2 bases, leaving 4 bases of the junction unmatched. In germline, CDR1 is GITISATS, CDR2 ISYDGTV (reference sequence). The CDR3, as DNA: TGTGCCTTGTGGGAGGCCTCGCAAGAGTTGGGCAAAAAAATCAAGGTATTT. Amino acid sequence: CALWEASQELGKKIKVF.

V gene TRGV9 combines with J gene TRGJ1 or TRGJ2. With 4 bases clipped from V and 1 base from J, the junction kept 4 bases outside the gene matches. The CDR3 has 13 residues. Germline CDR1 reads GITISATS; CDR2 reads ISYDGTV (reference sequence). The DNA of the CDR3 is TGTGCCTTGTGGGATCGTAATTATTATAAGAAACTCTTT. Translation gives CALWDRNYYKKLF.

About this clone itself: Since a far larger clone is one base different, this is likely a read error. The chain carries TRGV9 and TRGJP. Germline CDR1 is GITISATS and CDR2 is ISYDGTV (reference sequence). The CDR3 is 14 residues long. The DNA of the CDR3 is TGTGCCTTGTGGCAAGAGTTGGGCAAAAAAATCAGGGTATTT. Encoded protein: CALWQELGKKIRVF.

This clone was seen a handful of times. The rearrangement joins TRGV9 to TRGJP. The CDR3 has 17 amino acids. CDR1 is GITISATS and CDR2 is ISYDGTV in the germline V gene (reference sequence). Trimming removed 3 bases from V and 4 bases from J; junction bases left unmatched: 6. CDR3 DNA: TGTGCCTTGTGGGAGTTCGAACAAGAGTTGGGCAAAAAAATCAAGGTATTT. The encoded protein is CALWEFEQELGKKIKVF.

Remarks on this clone: At the DNA level, this CDR3 is encoded by other sequences in the same sample as well. V gene TRGV4 combines with J gene TRGJ1 or TRGJ2. The CDR3 contains 13 residues. V shed 5 bases and J 2 bases; nucleotides not matched to a gene: 6. Germline CDR1 and CDR2: EGSTGY and YDSYTSSV. The CDR3 protein is CATWGSYYYKKLF. CDR3 coding DNA: TGTGCCACCTGGGGATCCTATTATTATAAGAAACTCTTT.

This clone came up a few times. The rearrangement joins TRGV9 to TRGJP. This CDR3 spans 16 amino acids. Germline CDR1 and CDR2: GITISATS and ISYDGTV (reference sequence). The junction had 4 bases not matched to a gene; V was cut back by 2 bases and J by 6 bases. CDR3 region: CALWEEVELGKKIKVF. In DNA, the CDR3 is TGTGCCTTGTGGGAGGAGGTAGAGTTGGGCAAAAAAATCAAGGTATTT.

Judged by abundance, this clone is medium-sized. This likely reflects a read error, since a far larger clone is one base away. The sample carries other DNA sequences with the same CDR3. This rearrangement joins TRGV9 to TRGJP. The CDR3 has 16 residues. Trimming at V came to 3 bases and at J to 3 bases, leaving 2 bases not matched to a gene. The germline V gene has CDR1 GITISATS and CDR2 ISYDGTV (reference sequence). This chain's CDR3 is CALWELQELGKKIKVF. In DNA, the CDR3 is TGTGCCTTGTGGGAGTTGCAAGAGTTGGGCAAAAAAATCAAGGTATTT.

Details on this clone: Being one base from a much bigger clone, this may be a read error. The chain recombines TRGV2 with TRGJ1 or TRGJ2. Germline V CDR1 and CDR2: EGSNGY, YDSYNSKV. The CDR3 is 13 residues long. CDR3 sequence reads: CATWGGPWYKKLF. The CDR3 coding sequence is TGTGCCACCTGGGGCGGGCCGTGGTATAAGAAACTCTTT.

This clone is deemed medium-sized. The chain couples TRGV9 to TRGJP. Germline values: CDR1 GITISATS, CDR2 ISYDGTV (reference sequence). V was clipped by 0 bases and J by 11 bases; unmatched bases: 4. This CDR3 spans 15 amino acids. This chain's CDR3 is CALWEVEVGKKIKVF. For the CDR3, the DNA is TGTGCCTTGTGGGAGGTGGAGGTGGGCAAAAAAATCAAGGTATTT.

The chain recombines TRGV5 with TRGJ1 or TRGJ2. Germline CDR1 and CDR2: VINAFY and YDVSNSKD. The CDR3 has 16 residues. Trimming removed 0 bases from V and 6 bases from J; junction bases left unmatched: 14. In nucleotides, the CDR3 is TGTGCCACCTGGGACAGGAGACACAGGCCATCTTATAAGAAACTCTTT. Amino acids: CATWDRRHRPSYKKLF.

This clone has only one observation. At the DNA level, this CDR3 is encoded by other sequences in the same sample as well. The chain carries TRGV9 and TRGJP. V trimming: 0 bases; J trimming: 6 bases; junction bases outside the gene matches: 5. The CDR3 is made up of 17 amino acids. Germline V CDR1 and CDR2: GITISATS, ISYDGTV (reference sequence). Here the CDR3 reads CALWEVLRELGKKIKVF. The CDR3 nucleotides are TGTGCCTTGTGGGAGGTGCTCAGAGAGTTGGGCAAAAAAATCAAGGTATTT.